The 15 T cell receptor beta chains in this list originate from one sample, sequenced in a study of molecular identifiers for immune sequencing clone quantification. TCRdb called the PCR reads again in MiXCR, with one record for every CDR3 protein. The profile shows 350,000 or so distinct CDR3 sequences, over 20% of them singletons. Sequenced: naive CD8+ T cells from blood, with Jurkat cell RNA spiked in. Subset meaning: FACS-sorted CD8+CD4-CCR7+CD45RA+ naive T cells. The receptor set was obtained from a human donor in good health. Some libraries in this study had Jurkat cell RNA spiked in.

This clonotype was counted ten times or more. The CDR3: CASSQDVQGPYYGYTF. DNA of the CDR3: TGCGCCAGCAGCCAAGATGTGCAGGGGCCATACTATGGCTACACCTTC. The rearrangement joins TRBV4-1 to TRBJ1-2; D perhaps matches TRBD1 (6 bases). The CDR3 spans 16 residues. The V gene lost 0 bases and the J gene lost 3 bases, with 14 bases spanning the gap. Germline CDR1 MGHRA, CDR2 YSYEKL.

Many counts were recorded for this clonotype. The chain couples TRBV20-1 to TRBJ1-5; no clear D gene. The CDR3 totals 15 residues. V was pared by 0 bases and J by 3 bases, with 12 bases between. Germline CDR1 and CDR2: DFQATT and SNEGSKA (reference sequence). The CDR3 reads CSARDLWGTNQPQHF. As DNA, the CDR3 is TGCAGTGCTAGAGATCTTTGGGGAACCAATCAGCCCCAGCATTTT.

At least ten counts were recorded for this clonotype. The V gene is TRBV13, the J gene TRBJ1-1, with no clear D. The V end lost 6 bases, the J end lost 5 bases, and 10 bases lay between the germline ends. This CDR3 is built from 12 residues. CDR1 and CDR2 from the germline V gene are PRHDT and FYEKMQ (reference sequence). The DNA for the CDR3 is TGTGCCAGCAGGATGGGCGGTACTGAAGCTTTCTTT. Protein sequence: CASRMGGTEAFF. The entire variable domain, with the rest obtained from reference TRBV13 and TRBJ1-1, is as follows: AAGVIQSPRHLIKEKRETATLKCYPIPRHDTVYWYQQGPGQDPQFLISFYEKMQSDKGSIPDRFSAQQFSDYHSELNMSSLELGDSALYFCASRMGGTEAFFGQGTRLTVV.

This rearrangement joins TRBV6-5 to TRBJ2-7, with TRBD2 identical over 10 bases. Germline V gives CDR1 MNHEY, CDR2 SVGAGI. V shed 5 bases and J 1 base; nucleotides not matched to a gene: 8. The CDR3 runs to 16 residues. The CDR3 DNA reads as TGTGCCAGCAGTCTAGCGGGAGCGGTCTCGTCCTACGAGCAGTACTTC. This codes for CASSLAGAVSSYEQYF.

This clonotype appeared many times. V is TRBV7-9 and J is TRBJ2-1, with TRBD1 identical over 7 bases. J was trimmed by 6 bases and V by 1 base; bases with no gene match: 9. The germline CDR1 and CDR2 sequences are SEHNR and FQNEAQ (reference sequence). The CDR3 is 16 residues long. The CDR3 DNA is TGTGCCAGCAGCTTAGAGGGGGCAGGGGCCATCAATGAGCAGTTCTTC. The encoded protein is CASSLEGAGAINEQFF.

In regard to this clonotype: A read error is possible here, since a much larger clone lies one base away. This chain connects TRBV7-6 to TRBJ2-5; 7 nucleotides agree with TRBD2. CDR1 is SGHVS, CDR2 FNYEAQ, per germline. The CDR3 has 16 residues. The CDR3 is CASSLNIPAGEETQCF. Written as DNA, the CDR3 is TGTGCCAGCAGCTTAAATATACCTGCGGGAGAGGAGACCCAGTGCTTC.

The table lists this clonotype with many counts. This rearrangement joins TRBV5-4 to TRBJ2-2; 9 bases fit TRBD2. The CDR3 loop spans 15 amino acids. V was clipped by 5 bases and J by 6 bases; unmatched bases: 8. Germline V lookup: CDR1 SGHNT, CDR2 YYREEE (reference sequence). CDR3 sequence: CASRRSGRDPGELFF. The CDR3, as DNA: TGTGCCAGCAGACGTAGCGGGAGAGACCCCGGGGAGCTGTTTTTT.

The CDR3 nucleotides read TGTGCCAGCAGCCCTAACAGCAGGGCGGGGTACGAGCAGTACTTC. Its protein is CASSPNSRAGYEQYF. This chain uses TRBV3-2 with TRBJ2-7; TRBD1 is taken as the D call from the table, unchecked against the DNA. TRBV3-2 is classified as a pseudogene. The CDR3 loop spans 15 amino acids.

This clonotype was found a few times. In DNA, the CDR3 is TGTGCCAGCAGCCCCGGAGGGGGTTGGGAGCAGTACTTC. This sequence encodes CASSPGGGWEQYF. This chain uses TRBV11-2 with TRBJ2-7; the D call may be TRBD1 or TRBD2 (6 bases each). The CDR3 covers 13 residues. Trimming removed 5 bases at V and 7 bases at J, with 15 bases between. Looked up from germline, CDR1 is SGHAT and CDR2 is FQNNGV.

This clonotype has a count of ten or more. The V gene is TRBV4-1, the J gene TRBJ2-7; D possibly corresponds to TRBD1 (5 bases). The CDR3 length is 16 residues. The ends were cut back, 1 base at V and 4 bases at J, with 17 bases in the middle. Germline CDR1 and CDR2: MGHRA and YSYEKL. In nucleotides, the CDR3 is TGCGCCAGCAGCCAAGTCCGACAGCTGGGTTTTTACGAGCAGTACTTC. It yields the protein CASSQVRQLGFYEQYF.

This clonotype was counted at least ten times. This sequence joins TRBV27 and TRBJ1-5; D is uncertain. CDR3 length: 16 amino acids. V lost 1 base and J lost 0, with 10 bases in between. CDR1 is MNHEY, CDR2 SMNVEV, per germline (reference sequence). In DNA, the CDR3 is TGTGCCAGCAGTTTATATGGCACCTATAGCAATCAGCCCCAGCATTTT. It is translated as CASSLYGTYSNQPQHF.

In its sample, this clonotype was seen a few times. This chain uses TRBV20-1 with TRBJ2-3; D call uncertain. V was clipped by 3 bases and J by 1 base, with 11 bases between them. The CDR3 length is 14 residues. Germline V gene sequence: CDR1 DFQATT, CDR2 SNEGSKA (reference sequence). The CDR3: CSASVPSRTDTQYF. The CDR3 region has the DNA TGCAGTGCTAGCGTCCCGTCTCGCACAGATACGCAGTATTTT.

This clonotype was detected many times. The chain recombines TRBV28 with TRBJ2-3, with 8 bases identical to TRBD1. Germline-derived CDR1 and CDR2 are MDHEN and SYDVKM. The CDR3 loop spans 14 amino acids. Germline trimming cut 5 bases from V and 4 bases from J; bases unmatched to any gene: 5. The CDR3 bases are TGTGCCAGCAGTAAGGACAGGGTAGCAGATACGCAGTATTTT. Its protein is CASSKDRVADTQYF.

J is TRBJ2-7 and V is TRBV4-1; 7 bases match TRBD2. V lost 1 base, J lost 3 bases, and 6 bases stayed unmatched. The CDR3 is made up of 15 amino acids. Germline V gives CDR1 MGHRA, CDR2 YSYEKL. The CDR3 DNA follows: TGCGCCAGCAGCCAAGCACTCCGGGGGGACTACGAGCAGTACTTC. It specifies CASSQALRGDYEQYF.

This clonotype was observed at least ten times. The V gene is TRBV12-3 or TRBV12-4, the J gene TRBJ1-1; TRBD1 agrees at 9 bases. This CDR3 region has 15 residues. V dropped 5 bases and J dropped 5; count of bases not matched to a gene: 9. The CDR3 spells CASSPDTGGETEAFF. The CDR3 bases are TGTGCCAGCAGTCCCGATACAGGGGGCGAGACTGAAGCTTTCTTT.